The TCR beta chain under discussion was sequenced for a study of T cell changes during pregnancy in multiple sclerosis. Data came from immunoSEQ multiplex PCR; TCRdb stores just in-frame clones and leaves some out. The profile shows 55,000 to 70,000 clones, around 92% of them singletons. The germline V gene has CDR1 SGHDN and CDR2 FVKESK. Trimming at V came to 2 bases and at J to 0 bases, leaving 13 bases not matched to a gene. The CDR3 contains 20 residues. The chain links TRBV14 to TRBJ2-6; 7 bases map to TRBD1. Sequenced material: CD8+ T cells from peripheral blood mononuclear cells, taken in the third trimester of pregnancy. The TCR comes from a female donor in good health, enrolled as a control in a pregnancy study. CDR3 amino acids: CASSQRGPQGDSSGANVLTF. In nucleotides, the CDR3 is TGTGCCAGCAGCCAAAGAGGTCCCCAGGGGGATAGCTCTGGGGCCAACGTCCTGACTTTC.